These 20 T cell receptor beta chains came from one sample sequenced in a study of control samples from healthy donors and cancer patients. Measured with immunoSEQ multiplex PCR; TCRdb has only the in-frame clones, and not every one. The table lists around 100,000 clones, over 85% of them singletons, with 3% in the top ten. Input material: blood. The source is a human donor in good health. The donor label of this sample is uncertain.

The chain uses TRBV7-2 and TRBJ1-5; 7 bases are shared with TRBD1. Germline V gives CDR1 SGHTA, CDR2 FQGNSA. V dropped 2 bases and J dropped 6; count of bases not matched to a gene: 7. This CDR3 contains 15 residues. CDR3 sequence: CASSLRRTGTQPQHF. The CDR3 region has the DNA TGTGCCAGCAGCTTACGTCGGACAGGTACTCAGCCCCAGCATTTT.

The gene calls are TRBV5-1 and TRBJ2-1, with 9 bases aligning to TRBD1. CDR1 is SGHRS, CDR2 YFSETQ, per germline. The CDR3 has 15 amino acids. Trimming cost V 4 bases and J 3 bases; bases outside gene matches: 5. Written as DNA, the CDR3 is TGCGCCAGCAGCGCCTCGGGACAGGGCTACAATGAGCAGTTCTTC. This codes for CASSASGQGYNEQFF.

This clone was found once. The chain joins TRBV10-1 to TRBJ2-7; TRBD1 is a possible D gene (5 bases). Germline loops: CDR1 WNHNN, CDR2 SYGVQD (reference sequence). This CDR3 spans 15 amino acids. Trimming stripped 3 bases from V and 2 bases from J, with 14 bases between. CDR3 loop: CASSDQGRTTYEQYF. CDR3 nucleotide sequence: TGCGCCAGCAGTGATCAGGGAAGAACCACCTACGAGCAGTACTTC.

The V and J genes are TRBV11-2 and TRBJ1-3; TRBD1 matches 7 bases. The CDR3 length is 14 residues. The J segment lost 2 bases and the V segment lost 5 bases, leaving 3 bases of the junction unmatched. Germline CDR1 is SGHAT and CDR2 is FQNNGV. For the CDR3, the DNA is TGTGCCAGCAGCCTACAGGGGCCTGGAAACACCATATATTTT. Amino acid sequence: CASSLQGPGNTIYF.

This sequence joins TRBV3-1 (or the pseudogene TRBV3-2) and TRBJ1-3; D is uncertain. V was trimmed by 2 bases and J by 4 bases, leaving 12 bases between them. This CDR3 region has 15 residues. From germline, CDR1 is LGHDT and CDR2 YNNKEL (reference sequence). The CDR3 here is CASSQLPGSGNTIYF. CDR3 in DNA: TGTGCCAGCAGCCAACTCCCGGGTTCAGGAAACACCATATATTTT.

The V gene is TRBV5-1, the J gene TRBJ1-1; the D is unclear. Germline CDR1 SGHRS, CDR2 YFSETQ. V lost 1 base and J 0 bases, leaving 13 bases between the germline ends. CDR3 length: 16 residues. CDR3 sequence reads: CASSLWAATMNTEAFF. Written as DNA, the CDR3 is TGCGCCAGCAGCTTGTGGGCAGCAACTATGAACACTGAAGCTTTCTTT.

The chain has TRBV14 and TRBJ2-1, with D possibly TRBD1 on 6 matching bases. Germline CDR1 is SGHDN and CDR2 is FVKESK. This CDR3 is built from 12 residues. The V end lost 4 bases, the J end lost 10 bases, and 11 bases lay between the germline ends. The CDR3 spells CASSPTGWEQFF. Here the CDR3 DNA reads TGTGCCAGCAGCCCAACAGGGTGGGAGCAGTTCTTC. Together with reference TRBV14 and TRBJ2-1, the CDR3 gives the full variable domain: EAGVTQFPSHSVIEKGQTVTLRCDPISGHDNLYWYRRVMGKEIKFLLHFVKESKQDESGMPNNRFLAERTGGTYSTLKVQPAELEDSGVYFCASSPTGWEQFFGPGTRLTVL.

V and J are TRBV7-6 and TRBJ1-6, with D possibly being TRBD1 (6 bases). Germline assignment: CDR1 SGHVS and CDR2 FNYEAQ. CDR3 length: 15 residues. V was cut by 5 bases and J by 9 bases, with 17 bases left in between. In nucleotides, the CDR3 is TGTGCCAGCAGCCCGCAGGACGGACAGAGTTCACCCCTCCACTTT. Protein: CASSPQDGQSSPLHF.

This clone came up once. CDR3 sequence: CASSQGAGANTEAFF. The DNA for the CDR3 is TGTGCCAGCAGCCAAGGGGCAGGGGCAAACACTGAAGCTTTCTTT. The rearrangement links TRBV14 to TRBJ1-1, with D possibly being TRBD1 (6 bases). The germline CDR1 and CDR2 sequences are SGHDN and FVKESK. The CDR3 has 15 amino acids. V was pared by 1 base and J by 2 bases, with 11 bases between.

A note on this clone: Other nucleotide sequences in the sample specify the same CDR3. V is TRBV28 and J is TRBJ1-4; D may be TRBD1 (5 bases). CDR3 length: 13 amino acids. V was cut by 3 bases and J by 5 bases, with 7 bases left in between. The germline CDR1 and CDR2 sequences are MDHEN and SYDVKM. The CDR3 coding sequence is TGTGCCAGCAGTTTGGCAGGGAATGAAAAACTGTTTTTT. It encodes CASSLAGNEKLFF. The whole variable domain, remainder taken from reference TRBV28 and TRBJ1-4, is DVKVTQSSRYLVKRTGEKVFLECVQDMDHENMFWYRQDPGLGLRLIYFSYDVKMKEKGDIPEGYSVSREKKERFSLILESASTNQTSMYLCASSLAGNEKLFFGSGTQLSVL.

The V call is TRBV29-1, the J call TRBJ1-2; the match to TRBD1 covers 9 bases. Germline values: CDR1 SQVTM, CDR2 ANQGSEA. V was pared by 6 bases and J by 8 bases, with 4 bases of the junction left unmatched. The CDR3 extends over 11 amino acids. CDR3 nucleotide sequence: TGCAGCGTAGACAGGGGGAGCGGCTACACCTTC. Its translation: CSVDRGSGYTF.

V gene TRBV6-6 combines with J gene TRBJ1-3; the match to TRBD1 covers 7 bases. Germline CDR1 and CDR2: MNHNY and SVGAGI (reference sequence). V shed 6 bases and J 5 bases; nucleotides not matched to a gene: 16. The CDR3 totals 17 residues. Written as DNA, the CDR3 is TGTGCCAGCAGCCGAACCCTCAGGGGGGGACTAAGAAACACCATATATTTT. This encodes CASSRTLRGGLRNTIYF.

This chain connects TRBV5-6 to TRBJ2-6; D remains ambiguous. The CDR3 loop spans 13 amino acids. Trimming pared 4 bases from V and 0 bases from J, leaving 2 bases between. Germline V CDR1 and CDR2: SGHDT, YYEEEE. This CDR3 reads CASSPSGANVLTF. The CDR3, as DNA: TGTGCCAGCAGCCCCTCTGGGGCCAACGTCCTGACTTTC.

The chain has TRBV4-3 and TRBJ1-5; D gene unclear. Trimming left V 0 bases short and J 0 bases short, with 12 bases between. Per the germline V gene, CDR1 is LGHNA and CDR2 is YSLEER. The CDR3 runs 17 residues. The CDR3 here is CASSQDLYAVSNQPQHF. CDR3 bases: TGCGCCAGCAGCCAAGACCTATATGCGGTTAGCAATCAGCCCCAGCATTTT.

The chain couples TRBV27 to TRBJ1-3, with D unresolved. V shed 6 bases and J shed 0 bases, with 3 bases lying between them. The germline CDR1 and CDR2 sequences are MNHEY and SMNVEV (reference sequence). This CDR3 spans 12 amino acids. The CDR3 DNA sequence: TGTGCCAGCAGAAGCTCTGGAAACACCATATATTTT. This sequence encodes CASRSSGNTIYF.

The rearrangement joins TRBV30 to TRBJ1-3; no definite D call. This CDR3 region has 13 residues. V was cut by 2 bases and J by 0 bases, with 5 bases left in between. From germline, CDR1 is GTSNPN and CDR2 SVGIG (reference sequence). The chain's CDR3 is CAWSPSSGNTIYF. The DNA of the CDR3 is TGTGCCTGGAGTCCAAGCTCTGGAAACACCATATATTTT.

The V and J genes are TRBV29-1 and TRBJ2-7; D perhaps matches TRBD1 (5 bases). V gave up 0 bases and J gave up 4 bases, with 10 bases separating them. Germline V gene sequence: CDR1 SQVTM, CDR2 ANQGSEA. This CDR3 has 13 residues. This chain's CDR3 is CSVEDRRQYEQYV. The CDR3 region has the DNA TGCAGCGTTGAAGATCGTCGACAGTACGAGCAGTACGTC.

CDR3 DNA: TGCGCCAGCAGCCAAGATAGGCTAGCGGAAGAGACCCAGTACTTC. Translating it yields CASSQDRLAEETQYF. The chain couples TRBV4-3 to TRBJ2-5; 7 positions match TRBD2. V dropped 0 bases and J dropped 3; count of bases not matched to a gene: 4. Germline V lookup: CDR1 LGHNA, CDR2 YSLEER. CDR3 length equals 15 residues.

In this sample, this clone turned up a few times. The chain has TRBV29-1 and TRBJ2-2, with 9 bases identical to TRBD1. Trimming cost V 4 bases and J 7 bases; bases outside gene matches: 4. This CDR3 region has 13 residues. Germline CDR1 reads SQVTM; CDR2 reads ANQGSEA. The CDR3 reads CSVGQGEHGELFF. The DNA of the CDR3 is TGCAGCGTTGGACAGGGGGAGCACGGGGAGCTGTTTTTT.

The rearrangement joins TRBV18 to TRBJ2-6, with unresolved D. This CDR3 spans 14 amino acids. The germline gives CDR1 KGHSH, CDR2 LQKENI. Trimming cost V 3 bases and J 1 base, with 4 bases left between them. As DNA, the CDR3 is TGTGCCAGCTCACCGGCATCTGGGGCCAACGTCCTGACTTTC. This translates into CASSPASGANVLTF.